The present TCR beta chain was sequenced within a study of CD8+CD57+ T cells in acquired aplastic anemia. General study findings and limits: Patients and controls had in common some 30 CD8+ CDR3 sequences.

In regard to this clonotype: The antigen is undetermined.

This CDR3 is 14 amino acids long. Losses at the gene ends were 1 base for V and 8 bases for J; bases not matched to a gene: 7. Per the germline V gene, CDR1 is SGHVS and CDR2 is FQNEAQ. Genomic DNA acted as the template from which TCR beta VDJ combination and CDR3 sequence profiling were carried out. TCRdb analysed the reads with MiXCR anew, one entry per CDR3 protein. Of 180,000 or so distinct CDR3 sequences in the sample, approximately 49% are singletons; the top ten hold approximately 2.9%. Sequenced input: sorted CD4+, CD8+, or CD8+CD57+ T cells (not recorded which) from PBMCs. The chain couples TRBV7-8 to TRBJ1-2; 7 positions agree with TRBD1. The TCR was taken from a human donor in good health. CDR3 sequence: CASSLEQGSRGYTF. The CDR3, as DNA: TGTGCCAGCAGCTTAGAACAGGGGTCACGGGGCTACACCTTC.